The clone carrying this TCR beta chain was found many times. What it binds is not known. This sample stems from a study of response to subunit inactivated influenza vaccine. General observations from the study: Every seasonal influenza vaccination brings in few new T cells, the authors suggested.

V lost 5 bases and J lost 7; bases outside the gene matches: 5. This CDR3 is 15 amino acids long. Germline loops: CDR1 MNHNS, CDR2 SASEGT. A single record per CDR3 protein comes from TCRdb applying MiXCR to the RT-PCR reads. The repertoire has hundreds of thousands of distinct CDR3 sequences, about 15% of them found once; the top ten carry about 9.9%. This receptor was identified in a man aged 50-59 years who received an inactivated influenza vaccine. The chain links TRBV6-1 to TRBJ1-6; 10 bases match TRBD1. This specimen was PBMCs from blood, taken approximately 13 days after vaccination. The CDR3 DNA sequence: TGTGCCAGCAGTCTCGCGGACAGGGGGAATTCACCCCTCCACTTT. Protein: CASSLADRGNSPLHF.